This T cell receptor (beta chain) came from a study of cytotoxic CD8 clonotypes in ibrutinib-treated CLL. Some clones are missing from TCRdb's copy, which holds only in-frame ones; the method was immunoSEQ multiplex PCR. The repertoire has roughly 300,000 clones, roughly three quarters of them found once; the top ten carry 5.6%. V lost 3 bases to trimming and J lost 1 base, with 9 bases between them. The CDR3 runs 14 residues. Germline CDR1 reads MDHEN; CDR2 reads SYDVKM. This clone was detected only once. Its specificity is unknown. Study-wide findings and caveats: Clonality grew at ibrutinib response; at progression, it decreased back toward baseline. On treatment, the uncommon public clonotypes contracted or remained stable. Different sampling times were used for sustained-remission and progressing patients. Clonality was higher at baseline than in age-matched healthy donors and tracked circulating CD8+ T-cell counts.

The chain carries TRBV28 and TRBJ1-1; a possible D gene is TRBD1 (5 bases). The starting material was PBMCs, obtained at disease progression, from a patient treated with ibrutinib. The clonotype comes from a human donor with chronic lymphocytic leukemia. Written as DNA, the CDR3 is TGTGCCAGCAGTTTCTCCAGGGAGAACACTGAAGCTTTCTTT. Its protein product is CASSFSRENTEAFF.